Each of the 25 T cell receptor beta chains below was sequenced from the same sample in a study of OX40 agonist ivuxolimab in advanced cancers. Some clones are missing from TCRdb's copy, which holds only in-frame ones; the method was immunoSEQ multiplex PCR. The data show about 45,000 clones, around 92% seen once. The sequenced sample was CD4+ or CD8+ T cells sorted from blood, obtained in a trial of the OX40 agonist ivuxolimab. The receptors were gathered from an adult with an advanced solid tumor such as melanoma, head and neck, liver or kidney cancer.

The V call is TRBV7-6, the J call TRBJ2-3; 7 bases map to TRBD1. V shed 5 bases and J 0 bases; nucleotides not matched to a gene: 11. Germline V CDR1 and CDR2: SGHVS, FNYEAQ. The CDR3 contains 17 residues. The DNA for the CDR3 is TGTGCCAGCAGCCAGCGGACAGGACGGCCTAGCACAGATACGCAGTATTTT. Encoded protein: CASSQRTGRPSTDTQYF.

This clone was seen a single time. The V call is TRBV6-5, the J call TRBJ2-7, with D possibly TRBD2 on 6 matching bases. The CDR3 consists of 12 residues. Between the trimmed V and J ends, which lost 6 bases and 3 bases, there was a span of 9 bases. CDR1 MNHEY and CDR2 SVGAGI come from the germline V gene. The CDR3 DNA sequence: TGTGCCAGCAGCCCAGCGGGCTACGAGCAGTACTTC. Translated: CASSPAGYEQYF.

The chain recombines TRBV27 with TRBJ2-5; tentatively, D is TRBD1 or TRBD2 (5 bases each). Trimming left V 6 bases short and J 4 bases short, with 18 bases between. The CDR3 loop spans 15 amino acids. Germline CDR1 reads MNHEY; CDR2 reads SMNVEV (reference sequence). CDR3 DNA: TGTGCCAGCAGCCAAAACCCCACGGGGCGAGAGACCCAGTACTTC. Encoded protein: CASSQNPTGRETQYF.

The chain carries TRBV2 and TRBJ2-7; D unresolved. The CDR3 covers 14 residues. Germline assignment: CDR1 SNHLY and CDR2 FYNNEI. V gave up 5 bases and J gave up 5 bases, with 16 bases separating them. CDR3 in DNA: TGTGCCAGCAGTCAACGGACGGGTCGGGACGAGCAGTACTTC. Protein product: CASSQRTGRDEQYF.

The chain's CDR3 is CSVPTGAVGGYTF. CDR3 nucleotide sequence: TGCAGCGTTCCCACGGGGGCGGTGGGAGGCTACACCTTC. The chain is built from TRBV29-1 and TRBJ1-2, with D maybe TRBD1 (6 bases). The germline V and J ends were trimmed by 5 bases and 8 bases, with 18 bases remaining between them. Germline CDR1 SQVTM, CDR2 ANQGSEA. CDR3 length equals 13 residues.

This CDR3 is CASSLVISGTSGRNIQYF. The CDR3 bases are TGTGCCAGCAGCTTAGTAATATCCGGGACTAGCGGGAGGAACATTCAGTACTTC. The chain links TRBV7-8 to TRBJ2-4; TRBD2 agrees at 15 bases. J gave up 7 bases and V 1 base, and 8 bases lay outside the gene matches. The CDR3 extends over 18 amino acids. CDR1 is SGHVS and CDR2 is FQNEAQ in the germline V gene.

The V call is TRBV5-4, the J call TRBJ2-7, with 9 positions matching TRBD1. This CDR3 is built from 15 residues. Losses at the gene ends were 4 bases for V and 3 bases for J; bases not matched to a gene: 8. The germline gives CDR1 SGHNT, CDR2 YYREEE (reference sequence). The CDR3 DNA sequence: TGTGCCAGCAGCGGATACAGGGGGCTGAACTACGAGCAGTACTTC. This translates into CASSGYRGLNYEQYF. The whole variable domain, remainder taken from reference TRBV5-4 and TRBJ2-7, is ETGVTQSPTHLIKTRGQQVTLRCSSQSGHNTVSWYQQALGQGPQFIFQYYREEENGRGNFPPRFSGLQFPNYSSELNVNALELDDSALYLCASSGYRGLNYEQYFGPGTRLTVT.

This clone came up once. The chain recombines TRBV2 with TRBJ2-2, with D maybe TRBD2 (6 bases). The V gene's germline CDR1 is SNHLY and CDR2 FYNNEI. The CDR3 has 16 amino acids. Trimming pared 3 bases from V and 1 base from J, leaving 12 bases between. CDR3 DNA sequence: TGTGCCAGCAGTGATGGAGGGTTCGGGAACACCGGGGAGCTGTTTTTT. Translation gives CASSDGGFGNTGELFF. Combining the CDR3 with reference TRBV2 and TRBJ2-2 gives the whole variable domain EPEVTQTPSHQVTQMGQEVILRCVPISNHLYFYWYRQILGQKVEFLVSFYNNEISEKSEIFDDQFSVERPDGSNFTLKIRSTKLEDSAMYFCASSDGGFGNTGELFFGEGSRLTVL.

The rearrangement uses TRBV5-1 and TRBJ2-1, with TRBD2 matching over 7 bases. There are 14 residues in the CDR3. The germline V gene has CDR1 SGHRS and CDR2 YFSETQ. The junction had 9 bases not matched to a gene; V was cut back by 4 bases and J by 8 bases. The CDR3 spells CASSPDEAGHEQFF. For the CDR3, the DNA is TGCGCCAGCAGCCCGGACGAAGCGGGACATGAGCAGTTCTTC.

The V call is TRBV7-9, the J call TRBJ2-2, with unresolved D. Germline V gene data show CDR1 as SEHNR and CDR2 as FQNEAQ (reference sequence). V was pared by 6 bases and J by 4 bases, with 9 bases between. The CDR3 contains 13 residues. For the CDR3, the DNA is TGTGCCAGCAGTCAGGACGTCACCGGGGAGCTGTTTTTT. Its translation is CASSQDVTGELFF.

The gene calls are TRBV7-9 and TRBJ2-1; D remains ambiguous. Trimming removed 0 bases at V and 8 bases at J, with 14 bases between. Germline CDR1 and CDR2: SEHNR and FQNEAQ (reference sequence). The CDR3 runs 15 residues. DNA of the CDR3: TGTGCCAGCAGCTTAGCATCCCCTAGAGTTCATGAGCAGTTCTTC. Translating gives CASSLASPRVHEQFF.

The CDR3 protein is CASSLGSNQWEPQHF. CDR3 in DNA: TGTGCCAGCAGCCTAGGGAGTAACCAGTGGGAGCCCCAGCATTTT. V gene TRBV6-5 combines with J gene TRBJ1-5; no reliable D call. Trimming cost V 6 bases and J 8 bases, with 20 bases left between them. This CDR3 contains 15 residues. CDR1 and CDR2 (germline): MNHEY, SVGAGI.

This chain connects TRBV7-8 to TRBJ2-1; D perhaps matches TRBD1 (7 bases). Germline V gene sequence: CDR1 SGHVS, CDR2 FQNEAQ. This CDR3 region has 15 residues. The V and J ends lost 5 bases and 8 bases respectively, with 19 bases between them. The CDR3 DNA reads as TGTGCCAGCAGCCCGGCTTTAGGAGGGGGCGATGAGCAGTTCTTC. It specifies CASSPALGGGDEQFF.

Regarding this clone: Other nucleotide sequences from this sample produce the same CDR3. The chain employs TRBV4-1 and TRBJ1-1; D gene unclear. The germline V gene encodes CDR1 MGHRA and CDR2 YSYEKL. This CDR3 comprises 14 residues. V shed 2 bases and J shed 1 base, with 8 bases lying between them. The CDR3 coding sequence is TGCGCCAGCAGCCAATCACCGAGGAACACTGAAGCTTTCTTT. It codes for CASSQSPRNTEAFF.

This rearrangement joins TRBV19 to TRBJ2-7; weak D call: TRBD1 (5 bases). Trimming removed 3 bases from V and 3 bases from J, with 9 bases in between. This CDR3 comprises 13 residues. Germline CDR1 LNHDA, CDR2 SQIVND (reference sequence). The CDR3 loop reads CASSIQQDYEQYF. The CDR3 nucleotides are TGTGCCAGTAGTATCCAACAGGACTACGAGCAGTACTTC.

The genes are TRBV18 and TRBJ2-1; TRBD2 agrees at 7 bases. The junction had 12 bases not matched to a gene; V was cut back by 2 bases and J by 5 bases. The CDR3 is 17 residues long. Germline V lookup: CDR1 KGHSH, CDR2 LQKENI. CDR3 loop: CASSPNSLAGANNEQFF. The CDR3 region has the DNA TGTGCCAGCTCACCAAACTCGCTGGCGGGAGCTAACAATGAGCAGTTCTTC.

The V and J genes are TRBV4-2 and TRBJ2-1, with 7 bases aligning to TRBD2. In germline, CDR1 is LGHNA, CDR2 YNFKEQ. V lost 0 bases and J lost 10; bases outside the gene matches: 9. CDR3 length equals 15 residues. CDR3 nucleotides: TGTGCCAGCAGCCAAGATCTGGCGGGAGCCGACGAGCAGTTCTTC. As protein: CASSQDLAGADEQFF.

The chain has TRBV29-1 and TRBJ1-2, with D possibly matching TRBD1 (6 bases). With 4 bases removed from V and 8 bases from J, the gap between germline ends came to 17 bases. The germline gives CDR1 SQVTM, CDR2 ANQGSEA. This CDR3 has 13 residues. CDR3 loop: CSVGSVGGRGYTF. The CDR3, as DNA: TGCAGCGTTGGTTCCGTTGGGGGGCGAGGCTACACCTTC.

This rearrangement joins TRBV6-6 to TRBJ2-7; D call uncertain. Germline-derived CDR1 and CDR2 are MNHNY and SVGAGI (reference sequence). Between the trimmed V and J ends, which lost 2 bases and 3 bases, there was a span of 11 bases. CDR3 length equals 14 residues. CDR3 loop: CASSYDDLFYEQYF. CDR3 nucleotide sequence: TGTGCCAGCAGTTACGATGACCTATTCTACGAGCAGTACTTC.

The J gene is TRBJ1-5, the V gene TRBV7-9; D call uncertain. This CDR3 has 12 residues. Germline lookup yields CDR1 SEHNR and CDR2 FQNEAQ (reference sequence). V gave up 6 bases and J gave up 4 bases, with 7 bases separating them. CDR3 protein: CASSRNNQPQHF. In DNA, the CDR3 is TGTGCCAGCAGTCGTAATAATCAGCCCCAGCATTTT.

This clone is medium-sized in the sample. The rearrangement uses TRBV19 and TRBJ1-2, with unresolved D. Deletions cut 6 bases from V and 5 bases from J, with 22 bases between. The germline V gene encodes CDR1 LNHDA and CDR2 SQIVND (reference sequence). CDR3 size: 16 residues. CDR3 DNA: TGTGCCAGTAGCACCACCCCCGGCCGGGCGGGATATGGCTACACCTTC. Translation: CASSTTPGRAGYGYTF.

Worth noting for this clone: At the DNA level, this CDR3 is encoded by other sequences in the same sample as well. CDR3 region: CASRNTGYSPLHF. The CDR3 DNA is TGTGCCAGCAGAAACACGGGGTATTCACCCCTCCACTTT. The chain carries TRBV27 and TRBJ1-6; the D is unclear. There are 13 residues in the CDR3. The V end lost 6 bases, the J end lost 8 bases, and 11 bases lay between the germline ends. CDR1 is MNHEY and CDR2 is SMNVEV in the germline V gene (reference sequence).

This clone showed up just once. V is TRBV27 and J is TRBJ1-1; TRBD1 aligns across 7 bases. After removal of 4 bases from V and 5 bases from J, the junction contained 7 bases not matched to a gene. This CDR3 is built from 14 residues. Germline CDR1 MNHEY, CDR2 SMNVEV (reference sequence). CDR3 DNA sequence: TGTGCCAGCAGTTGGGCCCGGACAGGAACTGAAGCTTTCTTT. This gives the protein CASSWARTGTEAFF.

This clone appeared a single time. V and J are TRBV2 and TRBJ2-1, with no clear D. Between the trimmed V and J ends, which lost 3 bases and 6 bases, there was a span of 12 bases. Germline assignment: CDR1 SNHLY and CDR2 FYNNEI. The CDR3 has 14 amino acids. The CDR3 is CASSDRPSPNEQFF. The CDR3 DNA is TGTGCCAGCAGTGATCGGCCCTCCCCCAATGAGCAGTTCTTC.

The J gene is TRBJ1-5, the V gene TRBV6-4; the D gene is possibly TRBD1 (5 bases). V was clipped by 3 bases and J by 5 bases, with 11 bases between them. This CDR3 has 14 amino acids. Germline-derived CDR1 and CDR2 are MRHNA and SNTAGT. CDR3 sequence (DNA): TGTGCCAGCAGTGAGAGGGGCCGATATCAGCCCCAGCATTTT. Protein sequence: CASSERGRYQPQHF.